The text below deals with one T cell receptor (beta chain). Its specificity is unknown. This entry comes from a study of cytomegalovirus exposure and HLA in healthy donors. Study at large: The 100 to 150 validation repertoires, a later analysis reported, used the same platform as the roughly 650 repertoires from the first cohort. Regarding the study as a whole: 150 to 200 TCR beta chains were listed as cytomegalovirus-associated.

V lost 5 bases, J lost 3 bases, and 14 bases lay in between. Germline V lookup: CDR1 SGHRS, CDR2 YFSETQ. This CDR3 has 14 amino acids. The data were produced by immunoSEQ multiplex PCR, yet TCRdb's version contains in-frame clones alone and is incomplete. The table shows about 110,000 clones, with around 90% occurring only once. The material sequenced was PBMCs. This receptor was taken from a woman between 18 and 29 years old in good health and CMV-seropositive. This chain connects TRBV5-1 to TRBJ1-1; D not resolved. CDR3 sequence reads: CASRYLPGDTEAFF. The CDR3 DNA sequence: TGCGCCAGCAGATATCTACCGGGAGACACTGAAGCTTTCTTT.